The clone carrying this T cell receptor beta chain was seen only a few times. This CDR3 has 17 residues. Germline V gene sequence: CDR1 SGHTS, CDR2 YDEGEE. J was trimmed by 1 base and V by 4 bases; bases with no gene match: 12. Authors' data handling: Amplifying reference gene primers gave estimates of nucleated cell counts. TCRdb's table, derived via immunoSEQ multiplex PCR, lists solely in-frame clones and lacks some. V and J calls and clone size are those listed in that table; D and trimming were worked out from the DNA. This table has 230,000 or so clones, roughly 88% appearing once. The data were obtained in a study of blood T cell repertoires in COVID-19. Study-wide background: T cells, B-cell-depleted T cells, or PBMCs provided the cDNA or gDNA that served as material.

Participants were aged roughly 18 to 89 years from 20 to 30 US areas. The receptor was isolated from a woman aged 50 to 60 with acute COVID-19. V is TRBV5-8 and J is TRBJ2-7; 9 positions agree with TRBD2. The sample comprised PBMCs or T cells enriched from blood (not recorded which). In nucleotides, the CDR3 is TGTGCCAGCAGCCCGGCGGGTAGCGGGAGTTTGTCCTACGAGCAGTACTTC. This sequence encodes CASSPAGSGSLSYEQYF. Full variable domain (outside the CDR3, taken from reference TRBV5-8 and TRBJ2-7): EAGVTQSPTHLIKTRGQQATLRCSPISGHTSVYWYQQALGLGLQFLLWYDEGEERNRGNFPPRFSGRQFPNYSSELNVNALELEDSALYLCASSPAGSGSLSYEQYFGPGTRLTVT.